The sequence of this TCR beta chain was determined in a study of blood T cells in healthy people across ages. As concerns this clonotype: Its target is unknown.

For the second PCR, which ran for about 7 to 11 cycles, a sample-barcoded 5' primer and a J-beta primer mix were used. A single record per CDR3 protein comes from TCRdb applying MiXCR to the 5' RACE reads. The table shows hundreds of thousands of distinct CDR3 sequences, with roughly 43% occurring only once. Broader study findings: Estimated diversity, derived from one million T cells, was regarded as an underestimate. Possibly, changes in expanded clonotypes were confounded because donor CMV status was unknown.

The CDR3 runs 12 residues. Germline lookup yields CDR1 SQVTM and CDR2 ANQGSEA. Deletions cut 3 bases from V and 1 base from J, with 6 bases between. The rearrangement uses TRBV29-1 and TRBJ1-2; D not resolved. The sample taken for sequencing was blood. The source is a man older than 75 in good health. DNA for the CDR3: TGCAGCGTTGAGTCGAATAACTATGGCTACACCTTC. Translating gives CSVESNNYGYTF.